The 20 T cell receptor beta chains below were found in one sample sequenced in a study of cytomegalovirus exposure and HLA in healthy donors. PCR amplification relied on 60 Vbeta primers (plus 13 Jbeta primers). Clones were read by immunoSEQ multiplex PCR, and TCRdb kept only the in-frame ones, dropping some. The sample has approximately 120,000 clones, about 76% seen once. What was sequenced was PBMCs. The receptors stem from a woman between 40 and 55 years old in good health and CMV-seropositive.

This clone was observed a handful of times. The chain links TRBV5-1 to TRBJ2-2; 8 bases align to TRBD1. From germline, CDR1 is SGHRS and CDR2 YFSETQ. V lost 3 bases, J lost 6 bases, and 7 bases stayed unmatched. The CDR3 sequence is 15 residues long. The DNA of the CDR3 is TGCGCCAGCAGCTCGCAATACAGGGGGGCCGGGGAGCTGTTTTTT. It codes for CASSSQYRGAGELFF.

This clone was observed once. This rearrangement joins TRBV6-5 to TRBJ1-5; TRBD1 might be the D (6 bases). CDR3 length: 14 residues. Per germline, CDR1 MNHEY and CDR2 SVGAGI. V lost 4 bases to trimming and J lost 4 bases, with 11 bases between them. The CDR3: CASSSFRGNQPQHF. In DNA, the CDR3 is TGTGCCAGCAGTTCCTTCAGGGGAAATCAGCCCCAGCATTTT.

The V call is TRBV18, the J call TRBJ1-1; no definite D call. Germline CDR1 KGHSH, CDR2 LQKENI. The V end was cut by 4 bases, the J end by 2 bases, with 14 bases between. CDR3 length equals 15 residues. The CDR3 protein is CASSLGSTRNTEAFF. CDR3 nucleotide sequence: TGTGCCAGCTCACTGGGCTCCACTCGAAACACTGAAGCTTTCTTT.

The V gene is TRBV5-1, the J gene TRBJ2-3; 7 nucleotides match TRBD1. This CDR3 has 15 amino acids. V lost 2 bases to trimming and J lost 5 bases; unmatched junction nucleotides: 8. Germline V lookup: CDR1 SGHRS, CDR2 YFSETQ. The CDR3 DNA reads as TGCGCCAGCAGCTTTGTGAGGGGGCAGGAAGATACGCAGTATTTT. Protein sequence: CASSFVRGQEDTQYF.

CDR3 region: CASSSQGGWGDNEQFF. The CDR3, as DNA: TGTGCCAGCAGCTCCCAGGGAGGATGGGGGGACAATGAGCAGTTCTTC. The rearrangement links TRBV5-4 to TRBJ2-1; TRBD2 might be the D (6 bases). Germline assignment: CDR1 SGHNT and CDR2 YYREEE (reference sequence). The V and J ends lost 3 bases and 5 bases respectively, with 18 bases between them. This CDR3 contains 16 residues.

The rearrangement uses TRBV6-5 and TRBJ1-5, with a tentative D call TRBD1 (5 bases). V shed 4 bases and J shed 6 bases, with 10 bases lying between them. The V gene's germline CDR1 is MNHEY and CDR2 SVGAGI. There are 13 residues in the CDR3. The CDR3 is CASSLFGGQPQHF. The CDR3 region has the DNA TGTGCCAGCAGTTTGTTCGGGGGTCAGCCCCAGCATTTT.

This clone was picked up a small number of times. DNA for the CDR3: TGTGCCAGCAGCATCCGGGACAGGGGGTTCACTGCAACTAATGAAAAACTGTTTTTT. The encoded protein is CASSIRDRGFTATNEKLFF. The chain carries TRBV7-2 and TRBJ1-4; TRBD1 matches 11 bases. V lost 5 bases and J lost 0; bases outside the gene matches: 11. Looked up from germline, CDR1 is SGHTA and CDR2 is FQGNSA. The length of the CDR3 is 19 residues.

This chain links TRBV15 with TRBJ2-7; the D gene is possibly TRBD1 (6 bases). This CDR3 contains 12 residues. Germline-derived CDR1 and CDR2 are LNHNV and YYDKDF (reference sequence). Trimming cost V 8 bases and J 5 bases, with 13 bases left between them. The chain's CDR3 is CATGHRAHEQYF. The CDR3, as DNA: TGTGCCACCGGACACAGGGCCCACGAGCAGTACTTC.

The V gene is TRBV7-3, the J gene TRBJ2-2; 7 bases match TRBD1. Germline CDR1 SGHTA, CDR2 FQGTGA. Trimming removed 5 bases from V and 4 bases from J; junction bases left unmatched: 7. The CDR3 has 15 residues. The CDR3 spells CASSLTGESTGELFF. The CDR3 coding sequence is TGTGCCAGCAGCCTTACAGGGGAGTCCACCGGGGAGCTGTTTTTT. Supplemented by reference TRBV7-3 and TRBJ2-2, the full variable domain reads GAGVSQTPSNKVTEKGKYVELRCDPISGHTALYWYRQSLGQGPEFLIYFQGTGAADDSGLPNDRFFAVRPEGSVSTLKIQRTERGDSAVYLCASSLTGESTGELFFGEGSRLTVL.

This clone appeared once. The chain carries TRBV5-4 and TRBJ2-4; the match to TRBD2 covers 8 bases. The V segment lost 4 bases and the J segment 2 bases; nucleotides outside the gene matches: 5. Germline CDR1 SGHNT, CDR2 YYREEE (reference sequence). The CDR3 contains 15 residues. DNA for the CDR3: TGTGCCAGCAGCCCCGGGGGGGCGACCAAAAACATTCAGTACTTC. It is translated as CASSPGGATKNIQYF.

The chain combines TRBV6-1 with TRBJ2-5, with a tentative D call TRBD1 (6 bases). The DNA end lines up better with TRBJ2-7; the J call may be wrong. Germline V gives CDR1 MNHNS, CDR2 SASEGT. The CDR3 covers 15 residues. The chain's CDR3 is CASALQPAGAREQYF. CDR3 coding DNA: TGTGCCAGCGCCCTCCAACCGGCAGGGGCTCGCGAGCAGTACTTC.

The rearrangement joins TRBV30 to TRBJ1-1, with TRBD1 matching 7 bases. The trim removed 0 bases at V and 1 base at J, leaving 11 bases unmatched. The CDR3 has 17 residues. Germline V gene sequence: CDR1 GTSNPN, CDR2 SVGIG (reference sequence). The CDR3 region has the DNA TGTGCCTGGAGTGTATACAGGGGCTTTATCGGGAACACTGAAGCTTTCTTT. This translates into CAWSVYRGFIGNTEAFF.

This chain connects TRBV11-2 to TRBJ2-5, with TRBD1 matching 7 bases. Trimming took 5 bases from V and 2 from J; bases not matched to a gene: 5. There are 14 residues in the CDR3. Per germline, CDR1 SGHAT and CDR2 FQNNGV. CDR3 in DNA: TGTGCCAGCAGCCTACAGGGGCTACAAGAGACCCAGTACTTC. It specifies CASSLQGLQETQYF.

V and J are TRBV10-2 and TRBJ2-7; D not resolved. Trimming left V 3 bases short and J 1 base short, with 13 bases between. The CDR3 contains 15 residues. Germline CDR1 is WSHSY and CDR2 is SAAADI. CDR3 DNA sequence: TGCGCCAGCAGTGAAGTATGGCAGGTATCCTACGAGCAGTACTTC. Translating it yields CASSEVWQVSYEQYF.

The rearrangement uses TRBV6-6 and TRBJ1-2; D may be TRBD1 (5 bases). V was clipped by 5 bases and J by 4 bases, with 20 bases between them. CDR1 and CDR2 from the germline V gene are MNHNY and SVGAGI (reference sequence). The CDR3 totals 16 residues. Written as DNA, the CDR3 is TGTGCCAGCAGTGCATCCCCACCGACAGACGGCTATGGCTACACCTTC. Its translation: CASSASPPTDGYGYTF.

The chain joins TRBV7-2 to TRBJ1-1, with a weak D call TRBD1 (6 bases). V was cut by 5 bases and J by 5 bases, with 15 bases left in between. The length of the CDR3 is 14 residues. Germline V gives CDR1 SGHTA, CDR2 FQGNSA. The CDR3 DNA reads TGTGCCAGCAGCCCGGCGGGGGGCAGGACTGAAGCTTTCTTT. Translating gives CASSPAGGRTEAFF. The full variable domain, with the rest looked up from reference TRBV7-2 and TRBJ1-1, is GAGVSQSPSNKVTEKGKDVELRCDPISGHTALYWYRQSLGQGLEFLIYFQGNSAPDKSGLPSDRFSAERTGGSVSTLTIQRTQQEDSAVYLCASSPAGGRTEAFFGQGTRLTVV.

V gene TRBV19 combines with J gene TRBJ2-2; 8 positions agree with TRBD1. The CDR3 consists of 15 residues. Germline trimming cut 6 bases from V and 5 bases from J; bases unmatched to any gene: 8. CDR1 is LNHDA and CDR2 is SQIVND in the germline V gene (reference sequence). CDR3 nucleotides: TGTGCCAGTAGCGCCGGGACAGGACGAACCGGGGAGCTGTTTTTT. This translates into CASSAGTGRTGELFF.

This CDR3 is CASSFPRGGANVLTF. The CDR3 DNA follows: TGTGCCAGCAGCTTTCCGCGGGGAGGGGCCAACGTCCTGACTTTC. The J gene is TRBJ2-6, the V gene TRBV7-9, with D perhaps TRBD2 (6 bases). CDR1 is SEHNR, CDR2 FQNEAQ, per germline (reference sequence). This CDR3 spans 15 amino acids. Trimming left V 3 bases short and J 4 bases short, with 10 bases between.

V gene TRBV5-4 combines with J gene TRBJ2-2, with 13 bases fitting TRBD2. J was trimmed by 6 bases and V by 4 bases; bases with no gene match: 3. The germline V gene encodes CDR1 SGHNT and CDR2 YYREEE (reference sequence). There are 15 residues in the CDR3. CDR3 residues: CASSPGTSGAGELFF. The CDR3 region has the DNA TGTGCCAGCAGCCCAGGGACTAGCGGGGCCGGGGAGCTGTTTTTT.

This clone was observed a handful of times. One junction end disagrees with the germline gene, perhaps due to a read error. The gene calls are TRBV19 and TRBJ2-3; 10 nucleotides agree with TRBD1. The CDR3 consists of 16 residues. Germline CDR1 LNHDA, CDR2 SQIVND (reference sequence). The CDR3 sequence is CASSLDRGLGTDTQYF. The CDR3 DNA follows: TGTGCCAGTAGTTTAGACAGGGGGCTAGGGACAGATACGCAGTATTTT.